Given below is one TCR beta chain in context. The specificity of this receptor is unknown. The sample holds no much larger clone one base away, and base qualities are not on file. This specimen belongs to a study of shared clonotypes between healthy human individuals (dated by TCRdb to 2019 to 2021). For context, the study as a whole: The cohort comprised a couple of women and a few men aged 18 to 49 years. For each donor, CD4 naive and CD4 memory were each run on three plates, CD8 naive on two plates, and CD8 memory on one plate. To estimate repertoire size and how much clonotype sharing occurs between individuals, the study deeply sequenced the blood TCR repertoires of roughly 5 healthy adults. To increase sequencing depth and limit assay-specific biases, different laboratories used diverse techniques to prepare libraries and sequence TCR repertoires. Each donor's leukapheresis produced roughly between about 0.8 and 8.9 billion PBMCs.

TCR CDR3 regions were amplified from genomic DNA by multiplex PCR using the deep immunoSEQ assay. For each cell subset, the extracted genomic DNA was distributed evenly across all wells of several immunoSEQ 96-well plates, and each plate served as one replicate. For sorted subsets, around 200 ng genomic DNA, equal to 25,000 to 35,000 T cell genomes, was loaded into each replicate PCR. The purified libraries were quantified using a Qubit 3.0 fluorometer, sized with a Bioanalyzer 2100, and then quantified again using the KAPA Library Quantification kit. Each immunoSEQ 96-well plate was sequenced on its own single-read 150-cycle Illumina NextSeq 550 flow cell. Per the authors' processing: The immunoSEQ output contained only junctional sequences without quality scores, so filtering could not match that applied to full-length reads. To assign V/J genes and CDR3, sequences were annotated against IMGT germline references using PyIR, a Python wrapper for IgBLAST v1.9. Any read was removed if the V/J assignment was weak (E-value above 1e-6), the CDR3 was missing, or the read contained stop codons, out-of-frame junctions, or ambiguous translated residues. A V3J clonotype was defined by an identical inferred V gene, J gene, and CDR3 amino acid sequence. The percentage overlap between two repertoires was calculated by dividing the number of shared unique clonotypes by the size of the smaller repertoire. Richness of each repertoire was evaluated using RTK rarefaction, the Chao1 estimator, and Recon v2.1 estimates of unobserved clonotypes. Generation probabilities were computed with OLGA for all TCRbeta clonotypes obtained by the gDNA method from several donors. TCRdb stores this immuneACCESS table with in-frame sequences only. Part of the clones is absent; in the studies checked, under half of the shortfall reflects unresolved V genes, and no reason is known for the rest. V and J calls and clone size are those listed in that table; D and trimming were worked out from the DNA. The sample includes a few million clones, with approximately 90% observed a single time. The top ten clonotypes cover roughly 0.13% of the sample.

Overall results and qualifications from the work: When several donors were compared, the shared fraction of clonotypes was about 5% for naive CD4, 3.5% to 4% for naive CD8, 2.3% for memory CD4, and under 0.5% for memory CD8. The genetic and exposure-history diversity represented was limited by the small number of donors. Clonotypes shared by all four sorted-subset donors showed higher generation probabilities than non-shared clonotypes. Incomplete sequencing was indicated by rarefaction of sorted-subset datasets, despite the large sequencing depth. Larger estimated clonotype richness was generally found for naive subsets than for memory subsets. Sampling was limited to blood, and TCR repertoires in tissue likely differ from TCR repertoires in blood. Based on pairwise subsampling, the degree of clonotype sharing among donors was expected to be affected by sequencing depth.

The junction carries 9 bases between V and J, which are trimmed by 7 bases and 4 bases respectively. The CDR3 contains 12 residues, cysteine and phenylalanine counted. Only CDR3 DNA is held: 36 bases, read in frame from base 1. The germline V gene encodes CDR1 LNHDA and CDR2 SQIVND (reference sequence). The donors were healthy, HIV-negative adults who had no recently reported acute infections or vaccinations. Every donor was a Caucasian adult residing in Nashville, Tennessee, USA. Magnetic negative selection was used to enrich CD4+ T cells, after which naive cells were positively selected on CD45RA and the negative fraction became the memory subset. After blood collection by leukapheresis, PBMCs were isolated using Ficoll-Histopaque density gradient centrifugation and then cryopreserved in the vapor phase of liquid nitrogen. Analytical flow cytometry was used to check the purity and quantity of every magnetically sorted T cell population. Genomic DNA was isolated from each sorted fraction and quantified by UV absorbance on a Nanodrop 2000c.

Sequences were obtained from naive CD4+ T cells sorted from blood. The cell subset or site label, read with the paper, signifies: CD45RA+ positively selected. The clonotype was recovered from a man aged 18 to 35 in good health. The V and J segments used are TRBV19 and TRBJ2-3; 6 matching bases give a weak D call of TRBD1. Here the CDR3 is given as CASTQGSDTQYF. The sequenced DNA: TGTGCCAGTACACAGGGTTCAGATACGCAGTATTTT.